The 13 T cell receptor beta chains in this list originate from one sample, sequenced in a study of blood T cell repertoires in COVID-19. The data were produced by immunoSEQ multiplex PCR, yet TCRdb's version contains in-frame clones alone and is incomplete. The sample holds some 300,000 clones, 70% to 90% seen once. Sequencing was done on a sample of PBMCs or T cells enriched from blood (not recorded which). The receptors stem from a woman aged 25 to 39 who had recovered from COVID-19.

This rearrangement joins TRBV5-8 to TRBJ1-2; D ambiguous. Germline CDR1 is SGHTS and CDR2 is YDEGEE. The ends were cut back, 6 bases at V and 5 bases at J, with 20 bases in the middle. This CDR3 spans 15 amino acids. The CDR3 DNA reads TGTGCCAGCACCCACGATGGGGAGATTTATTATGGCTACACCTTC. Protein product: CASTHDGEIYYGYTF.

This CDR3 reads CASSYSTVGQPQHF. DNA for the CDR3: TGTGCCAGCAGTTACTCAACAGTCGGTCAGCCCCAGCATTTT. J is TRBJ1-5 and V is TRBV6-5; D call uncertain. From germline, CDR1 is MNHEY and CDR2 SVGAGI. The CDR3 spans 14 residues. With 0 bases removed from V and 6 bases from J, the gap between germline ends came to 9 bases.

The chain combines TRBV27 with TRBJ2-7, with 8 positions matching TRBD1. Germline trimming cut 2 bases from V and 4 bases from J; bases unmatched to any gene: 13. Germline V gene sequence: CDR1 MNHEY, CDR2 SMNVEV (reference sequence). There are 17 residues in the CDR3. The CDR3 DNA is TGTGCCAGCAGTTTAAACTATGACGGACAGGGTGTGTACGAGCAGTACTTC. It is translated as CASSLNYDGQGVYEQYF.

There are a few counts of this clone. The chain employs TRBV9 and TRBJ1-2, with 8 bases lining up with TRBD1. V gave up 5 bases and J gave up 5 bases; unmatched junction bases: 2. Germline CDR1 and CDR2: SGDLS and YYNGEE. The CDR3 is 12 amino acids. CDR3 loop: CASRQGVYGYTF. CDR3 nucleotides: TGTGCCAGCAGACAGGGGGTGTATGGCTACACCTTC.

The chain carries TRBV28 and TRBJ1-1, with 7 positions matching TRBD1. The CDR3 is 13 amino acids. Germline assignment: CDR1 MDHEN and CDR2 SYDVKM. Trimming took 6 bases from V and 2 from J; bases not matched to a gene: 3. CDR3 sequence: CASRTGSNTEAFF. CDR3 coding DNA: TGTGCCAGCAGGACAGGGAGTAACACTGAAGCTTTCTTT.

This chain connects TRBV9 to TRBJ1-1; tentative D call: TRBD1 (5 bases). Trimming pared 1 base from V and 3 bases from J, leaving 13 bases between. This CDR3 region has 15 residues. Germline CDR1 SGDLS, CDR2 YYNGEE. CDR3 amino acids: CASSVKAGPDTEAFF. The CDR3 bases are TGTGCCAGCAGCGTAAAAGCGGGGCCGGACACTGAAGCTTTCTTT.

The chain employs TRBV27 and TRBJ2-1; 8 bases line up with TRBD2. With 7 bases clipped from V and 9 bases from J, the junction kept 8 bases outside the gene matches. CDR1 is MNHEY and CDR2 is SMNVEV in the germline V gene (reference sequence). The CDR3 totals 13 residues. The CDR3: CASKAGEVCEQFF. The CDR3, as DNA: TGTGCCAGCAAAGCGGGAGAAGTGTGTGAGCAGTTCTTC.

The gene calls are TRBV7-8 and TRBJ1-5, with 9 bases that match TRBD1. Germline V CDR1 and CDR2: SGHVS, FQNEAQ. Unmatched junction bases numbered 11, after V lost 5 bases and J lost 6 bases. The CDR3 has 16 residues. CDR3 region: CASSKFRDREGQPQHF. CDR3 in DNA: TGTGCCAGCAGCAAATTCCGGGACAGGGAGGGTCAGCCCCAGCATTTT.

The V call is TRBV28, the J call TRBJ1-4; 7 positions match TRBD1. This CDR3 comprises 16 residues. Unmatched junction bases numbered 6, after V lost 4 bases and J lost 1 base. Germline CDR1 and CDR2: MDHEN and SYDVKM. The CDR3 loop is CASSSRQGLTNEKLFF. CDR3 sequence (DNA): TGTGCCAGCAGTTCTCGACAGGGATTAACTAATGAAAAACTGTTTTTT.

In its sample, this clone was seen a few times. The chain is built from TRBV7-9 and TRBJ2-7; TRBD2 agrees at 8 bases. The CDR3 contains 13 residues. V dropped 7 bases and J dropped 5; count of bases not matched to a gene: 7. CDR1 is SEHNR and CDR2 is FQNEAQ in the germline V gene (reference sequence). CDR3 nucleotide sequence: TGTGCCAGCACCCCCTCGGGAGGGGACGAGCAGTACTTC. Protein product: CASTPSGGDEQYF. Filled out from reference TRBV7-9 and TRBJ2-7, the complete variable domain reads DTGVSQNPRHKITKRGQNVTFRCDPISEHNRLYWYRQTLGQGPEFLTYFQNEAQLEKSRLLSDRFSAERPKGSFSTLEIQRTEQGDSAMYLCASTPSGGDEQYFGPGTRLTVT.

The J gene is TRBJ1-1, the V gene TRBV19; D may be TRBD1 (5 bases). The ends were cut back, 7 bases at V and 0 bases at J, with 21 bases in the middle. Germline-derived CDR1 and CDR2 are LNHDA and SQIVND (reference sequence). The CDR3 is 17 residues long. CDR3 nucleotides: TGTGCCAGTACCGCACGGCAGGGAAGTAGGGTGAACACTGAAGCTTTCTTT. Amino acids: CASTARQGSRVNTEAFF.

This clone occurred once. The chain joins TRBV7-3 to TRBJ1-2, with TRBD1 as a possible D gene (6 bases). The CDR3 covers 17 residues. The V gene lost 1 base and the J gene lost 7 bases, with 22 bases spanning the gap. CDR1 and CDR2 (germline): SGHTA, FQGTGA. The CDR3 DNA reads TGTGCCAGCAGCTTAAGAGGGGGACCCCCCGGACAGCCTGGCTACACCTTC. Amino acid sequence: CASSLRGGPPGQPGYTF.

The chain has TRBV4-1 and TRBJ1-5, with D tentatively TRBD1 (5 bases). The CDR3 is 15 amino acids. Germline assignment: CDR1 MGHRA and CDR2 YSYEKL. V was cut by 6 bases and J by 0 bases, with 12 bases left in between. CDR3 nucleotide sequence: TGCGCCAGCAGTCCGGGGGGGTATAGCAATCAGCCCCAGCATTTT. Its protein is CASSPGGYSNQPQHF.